This T cell receptor (beta chain) was identified in a study of T cells in Graves' hyperthyroidism and ophthalmopathy. The germline V gene has CDR1 MGHRA and CDR2 YSYEKL. The V gene lost 3 bases and the J gene lost 5 bases, with 14 bases spanning the gap. This CDR3 is 14 amino acids long. What was amplified from RNA transcripts were TCR beta CDR3 regions. The HTBI primer set drove a first-round RT-PCR of the TCR CDR3. Each CDR3 protein gets one entry after TCRdb re-called the multiplex PCR reads with MiXCR. The sample includes roughly 700,000 distinct CDR3 sequences, 15% to 20% seen only once; the top ten take roughly a sixth.

The genes are TRBV4-1 and TRBJ2-7; the D call may be TRBD1 or TRBD2 (5 bases each). The sample was blood. This clonotype was sampled from a middle-aged man with Graves' hyperthyroidism. CDR3 nucleotides: TGCGCCAGCAGCCAGGGGACGAATTTGAACGAGCAGTACTTC. This sequence encodes CASSQGTNLNEQYF.